This TCR beta chain came from a study of shared clonotypes between healthy human individuals. Study results and limitations: Shared across a few donors were roughly 5% of the naive CD4 clonotypes.

The authors split each subset's genomic DNA evenly across several immunoSEQ plates. TCRdb's copy holds only in-frame clones and misses some; the assay was immunoSEQ multiplex PCR. The sample holds some 2 million clones, roughly 95% seen once. Cells designated naive CD8 were CD45RO-negative and were positively selected for CCR7, with terminally differentiated effector memory CD45RA+ cells excluded. The CDR3 length is 14 residues. Germline trimming cut 2 bases from V and 6 bases from J; bases unmatched to any gene: 3. Germline V CDR1 and CDR2: WNHNN, SYGVQD (reference sequence). A note on this clone: No antigen is known for it.

This TCR came from a man aged 18 to 30 in good health. The specimen was naive CD8+ T cells sorted from blood. The chain recombines TRBV10-1 with TRBJ2-2, with 7 bases lining up with TRBD1. As DNA, the CDR3 is TGCGCCAGCAGTGAGGACAGGGTAGCCGGGGAGCTGTTTTTT. It yields the protein CASSEDRVAGELFF.